This T cell receptor (beta chain) was observed in a study of blood T cell repertoires in COVID-19. Background on the study: Acute and convalescent COVID-19 specimens originated in the United States, Italy and Spain.

Authors' data handling: For nucleated cells, counts were estimated from reference gene primer amplification. The method was immunoSEQ multiplex PCR; TCRdb's version includes in-frame clones alone and lacks a portion of them. The DNA gave D and trimming, while V, J and clone size come from that table. The sample contains under 200,000 clones, more than 75% of which appear only once. Germline CDR1 reads SGDLS; CDR2 reads YYNGEE. The V gene end was trimmed by 3 bases and the J gene end by 3 bases; junction bases not matched to a gene: 8. This CDR3 comprises 16 residues. The sequenced material came from peripheral blood. This TCR was sampled from a man in his forties or fifties with active or convalescent COVID-19. The genes are TRBV9 and TRBJ2-7; 11 bases are shared with TRBD1. The CDR3 coding sequence is TGTGCCAGCAGCGCTGGGGACAGGGGGGGATTCTACGAGCAGTACTTC. Translated: CASSAGDRGGFYEQYF. The full variable domain, rest sourced from reference TRBV9 and TRBJ2-7, is DSGVTQTPKHLITATGQRVTLRCSPRSGDLSVYWYQQSLDQGLQFLIQYYNGEERAKGNILERFSAQQFPDLHSELNLSSLELGDSALYFCASSAGDRGGFYEQYFGPGTRLTVT.